A selection of T cell receptor beta chains follows, all from one sample in a study of T cells in localized non-small cell lung cancer. Method: immunoSEQ multiplex PCR; TCRdb's copy keeps in-frame clones and lacks some. The sample records under 850 clones, about 30% being singletons. Sequenced material: lung tumor tissue, taken before any cancer treatment. Source of these receptors: a man aged 40 to 75 with stage III lung adenocarcinoma. Both conserved end residues are part of each CDR3. The order of the fields is CDR3 length, J gene, D gene, clone size, V gene, CDR3 protein, CDR3 DNA. A D gene is named only where the DNA matches it firmly. Clone size is not always given. Where it is, it says once, few, many or a class for expanded clones.

>14|TRBJ1-6|.|few|TRBV11-3
CASSSLGGNSPLHF
TGTGCCAGCAGCTCGCTGGGGGGGAACTCACCCCTCCACTTT
>16|TRBJ2-1|TRBD2|.|TRBV6-8
CASSYSFPSGEGEQFF
TGTGCCAGCAGTTACTCGTTCCCTAGCGGGGAGGGCGAGCAGTTCTTC
>17|TRBJ1-6|TRBD1|medium-sized|TRBV11-3
CASSSWTGGAYNSPLHF
TGTGCCAGCAGCTCATGGACAGGGGGGGCCTATAATTCACCCCTCCACTTT
>14|TRBJ2-7|.|.|TRBV11-3
CASSLEGQSYEQYF
TGTGCCAGCAGCTTGGAGGGACAATCCTACGAGCAGTACTTC
>16|TRBJ2-6|.|.|TRBV18
CASSPLGSSGANVLTF
TGTGCCAGCTCACCACTGGGCAGCTCTGGGGCCAACGTCCTGACTTTC
>15|TRBJ2-3|.|.|TRBV14
CASSPNVGGANTQYF
TGTGCCAGCAGCCCTAATGTCGGGGGCGCGAATACGCAGTATTTT
>15|TRBJ2-2|.|large|TRBV11-3
CASSFDTYNTGELFF
TGTGCCAGCAGCTTCGACACCTACAACACCGGGGAGCTGTTTTTT
>12|TRBJ2-7|.|few|TRBV30
CAWSGGPYEQYF
TGTGCCTGGAGCGGGGGCCCTTACGAGCAGTACTTC
>12|TRBJ1-2|.|.|TRBV30
CAWRDLPYGYTF
TGTGCCTGGAGGGACCTTCCTTATGGCTACACCTTC
>16|TRBJ2-7|TRBD1|.|TRBV15
CATSRDHWTGSYEQYF
TGTGCCACCAGCAGAGATCATTGGACAGGGTCCTACGAGCAGTACTTC
>14|TRBJ2-5|.|few|TRBV7-6
CASSPGPQDETQYF
TGTGCCAGCAGCCCAGGACCTCAAGACGAGACCCAGTACTTC
>15|TRBJ1-4|.|.|TRBV9
CASSLRGPLGEKLFF
TGTGCCAGCAGTTTACGCGGTCCCCTGGGAGAAAAACTGTTTTTT
>16|TRBJ2-3|.|few|TRBV11-3
CASSLLADSSTDTQYF
TGTGCCAGCAGCTTACTAGCAGATTCTAGCACAGATACGCAGTATTTT
>14|TRBJ1-3|.|few|TRBV30
CAWSTYRGGNTIYF
TGTGCCTGGAGCACGTACCGCGGAGGAAACACCATATATTTT
>15|TRBJ1-1|TRBD1|.|TRBV11-3
CASSLNRGSLTEAFF
TGTGCCAGCAGCCTTAACAGGGGGAGTCTCACTGAAGCTTTCTTT
>16|TRBJ2-5|.|.|TRBV25-1
CASSLIRAEKGETQYF
TGTGCCAGCAGTCTTATCAGGGCAGAGAAGGGAGAGACCCAGTACTTC
>16|TRBJ1-6|.|few|TRBV11-3
CASSLFYRALNSPLHF
TGTGCCAGCAGCTTGTTTTACAGGGCCCTTAATTCACCCCTCCACTTT
>14|TRBJ2-3|.|few|TRBV18
CASSLGHLTDTQYF
TGTGCCAGCTCACTGGGACATCTCACAGATACGCAGTATTTT
>13|TRBJ2-7|TRBD1|.|TRBV2
CASSTGTGDEQYF
TGTGCCAGCAGCACCGGGACAGGGGACGAGCAGTACTTC
>14|TRBJ1-5|.|once|TRBV19
CASSTPTGNQPQHF
TGTGCCAGTAGTACACCAACAGGAAATCAGCCCCAGCATTTT
>15|TRBJ2-7|TRBD2|medium-sized|TRBV6-8
CASSRLAGGPHEQYF
TGTGCCAGCAGTAGACTAGCGGGGGGTCCCCACGAGCAGTACTTC
>15|TRBJ2-2|TRBD2|.|TRBV6-8
CASSYHRLAAGELFF
TGTGCCAGCAGTTACCATCGACTAGCCGCCGGGGAGCTGTTTTTT
>15|TRBJ1-4|.|once|TRBV30
CAWKGGRGTNEKLFF
TGTGCCTGGAAGGGGGGGCGAGGAACTAATGAAAAACTGTTTTTT
>12|TRBJ1-1|.|.|TRBV6-8
CASATGNTEAFF
TGTGCCAGCGCCACAGGGAACACTGAAGCTTTCTTT
>15|TRBJ2-1|.|.|TRBV5-1
CASSLRDSRGYEQFF
TGCGCCAGCAGCTTACGGGACTCCCGGGGTTATGAGCAGTTCTTC
>14|TRBJ1-4|.|few|TRBV11-3
CASSLPSGHEKLFF
TGTGCCAGCAGCTTACCCTCGGGGCACGAAAAACTGTTTTTT
>14|TRBJ2-2|.|.|TRBV18
CASSPAADTGELFF
TGTGCCAGCTCACCGGCAGCCGACACCGGGGAGCTGTTTTTT
>15|TRBJ2-1|.|.|TRBV29-1
CSVEGLLDDYNEQFF
TGCAGCGTTGAAGGACTTCTTGATGACTACAATGAGCAGTTCTTC
>15|TRBJ2-3|.|few|TRBV6-1
CAISEGQPSTDTQYF
TGTGCCATCAGTGAAGGACAGCCTAGCACAGATACGCAGTATTTT
>15|TRBJ1-1|.|few|TRBV18
CASSPASGAASGAFF
TGTGCCAGCTCACCCGCATCTGGTGCAGCCTCAGGAGCTTTCTTT
>17|TRBJ1-5|.|.|TRBV12-5
CASAPRQDRVGNQPQHF
TGTGCTAGTGCCCCTAGACAGGATAGGGTCGGCAATCAGCCCCAGCATTTT
>13|TRBJ2-7|.|few|TRBV23-1
CASSLTSSYEQYF
TGCGCCAGCAGCTTGACCAGCTCCTACGAGCAGTACTTC